This T cell receptor beta chain was found in a study of shared clonotypes between healthy human individuals. Clones were read by immunoSEQ multiplex PCR, and TCRdb kept only the in-frame ones, dropping some. The sample contains roughly 2 million clones, under 97% of which appear only once. The CDR3 extends over 13 amino acids. V was cut by 0 bases and J by 6 bases, with 7 bases left in between. The germline V gene has CDR1 SGHRS and CDR2 YFSETQ. A note on this clone: Other nucleotide sequences in the sample specify the same CDR3.

This clonotype was sampled from a man younger than 35 in good health. The chain is built from TRBV5-1 and TRBJ1-5, with D possibly being TRBD1 (5 bases). Material for sequencing was naive CD4+ T cells sorted from blood. Sample subset: CD45RA+ positively selected. The CDR3 DNA sequence: TGCGCCAGCAGCTTGGCTGGGGGTCAGCCCCAGCATTTT. This sequence encodes CASSLAGGQPQHF.